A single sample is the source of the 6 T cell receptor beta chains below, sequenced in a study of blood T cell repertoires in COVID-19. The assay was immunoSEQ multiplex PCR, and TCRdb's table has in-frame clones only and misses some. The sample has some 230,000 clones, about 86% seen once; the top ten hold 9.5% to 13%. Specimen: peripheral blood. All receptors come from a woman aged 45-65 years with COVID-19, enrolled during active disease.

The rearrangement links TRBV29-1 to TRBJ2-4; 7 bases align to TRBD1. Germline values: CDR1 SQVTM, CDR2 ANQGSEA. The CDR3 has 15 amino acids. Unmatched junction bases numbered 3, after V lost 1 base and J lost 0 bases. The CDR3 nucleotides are TGCAGCGTTGAAGGGGGACAGCTAGCCAAAAACATTCAGTACTTC. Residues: CSVEGGQLAKNIQYF.

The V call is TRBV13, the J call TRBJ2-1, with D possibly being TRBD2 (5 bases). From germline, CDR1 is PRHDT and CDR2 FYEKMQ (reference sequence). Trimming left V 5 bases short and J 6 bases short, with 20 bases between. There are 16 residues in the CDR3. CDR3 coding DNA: TGTGCCAGCAGCCCCCTTCCCCAACTAGTGTTCAATGAGCAGTTCTTC. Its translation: CASSPLPQLVFNEQFF.

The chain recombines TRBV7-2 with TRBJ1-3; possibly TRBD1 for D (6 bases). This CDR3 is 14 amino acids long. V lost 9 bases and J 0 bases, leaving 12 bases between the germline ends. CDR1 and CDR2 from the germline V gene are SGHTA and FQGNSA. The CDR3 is CASLNRVSGNTIYF. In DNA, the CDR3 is TGTGCCAGTTTAAACAGGGTCTCTGGAAACACCATATATTTT.

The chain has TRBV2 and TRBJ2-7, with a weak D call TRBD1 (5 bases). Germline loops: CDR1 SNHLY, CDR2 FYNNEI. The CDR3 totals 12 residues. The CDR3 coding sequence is TGTGCCAGCAGTGAGGATACAGGTCCCGTGAACGTC. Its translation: CASSEDTGPVNV.

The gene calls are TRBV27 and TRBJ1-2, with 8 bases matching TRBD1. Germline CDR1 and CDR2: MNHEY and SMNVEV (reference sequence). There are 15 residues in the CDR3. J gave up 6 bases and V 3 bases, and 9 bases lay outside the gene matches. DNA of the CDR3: TGTGCCAGCAGTTTCAGACAGGGGACTCTAGATGGCTACACCTTC. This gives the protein CASSFRQGTLDGYTF.

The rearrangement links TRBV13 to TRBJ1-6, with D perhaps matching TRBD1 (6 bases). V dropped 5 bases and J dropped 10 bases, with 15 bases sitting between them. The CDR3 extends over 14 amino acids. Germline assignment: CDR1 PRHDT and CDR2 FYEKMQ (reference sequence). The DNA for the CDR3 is TGTGCCAGCAGCCCCAGGGGCCCTGGGTCACCCCTCCACTTT. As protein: CASSPRGPGSPLHF.